The sample holds one count of the clone carrying this T cell receptor beta chain. The CDR3 spans 14 residues. Germline V gene sequence: CDR1 SGHDN, CDR2 FVKESK. Trimming pared 1 base from V and 2 bases from J, leaving 8 bases between. The sample originates from a study of blood T cell repertoires in COVID-19. Study at large: Samples of COVID-19 (acute and convalescent) were obtained from the United States, Italy and Spain. T cells, B-cell-depleted T cells, or PBMCs supplied cDNA or gDNA.

In the authors' workflow: Amplification of reference gene primers provided the estimated nucleated cell counts. The table came from immunoSEQ multiplex PCR; TCRdb's copy has only in-frame clones and leaves some out. That table supplies the V and J calls and clone size; D and trimming were determined from the DNA. The sample comprises roughly 80,000 clones, around 85% of which are singletons, and approximately 4.9% rests with the top ten. This TCR came from an elderly woman with active or convalescent COVID-19. Source material: peripheral blood. This chain uses TRBV14 with TRBJ1-1; no clear D. CDR3: CASSQGSRNTEAFF. In DNA form, the CDR3 reads TGTGCCAGCAGCCAAGGGAGTCGAAACACTGAAGCTTTCTTT.